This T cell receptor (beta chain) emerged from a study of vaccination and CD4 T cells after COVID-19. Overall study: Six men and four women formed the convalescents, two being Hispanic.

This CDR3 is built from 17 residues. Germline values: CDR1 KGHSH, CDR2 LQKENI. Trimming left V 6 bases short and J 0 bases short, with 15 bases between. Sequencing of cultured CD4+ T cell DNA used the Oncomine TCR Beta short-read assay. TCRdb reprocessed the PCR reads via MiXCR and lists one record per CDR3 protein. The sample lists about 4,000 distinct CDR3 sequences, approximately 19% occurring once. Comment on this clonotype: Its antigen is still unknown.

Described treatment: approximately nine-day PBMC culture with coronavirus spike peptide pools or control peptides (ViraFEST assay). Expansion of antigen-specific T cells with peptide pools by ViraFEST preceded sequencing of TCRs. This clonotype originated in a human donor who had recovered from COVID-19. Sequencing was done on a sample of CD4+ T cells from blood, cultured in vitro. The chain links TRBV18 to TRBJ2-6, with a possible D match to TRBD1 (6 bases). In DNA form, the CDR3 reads TGTGCCAGCTCCGGACAGATTACTCTCTCTGGGGCCAACGTCCTGACTTTC. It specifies CASSGQITLSGANVLTF.